The rows below give T cell receptor beta chains drawn from one sample of a study of T cell responses to AZD1222 COVID-19 vaccine. Profiled with immunoSEQ multiplex PCR; TCRdb holds only in-frame clones, not every one. Altogether about 170,000 clones are present, around 91% being singletons, with the ten largest covering 6.9%. The input for sequencing was peripheral blood, taken on day 0 of AZD1222 vaccination. These receptor sequences come from an adult in good health. CDR3s include the opening cysteine and the closing phenylalanine or tryptophan. D genes are given only for firm matches. Clone sizes are given selectively: once, few, many, or a class where the clone is expanded.

J gene | V gene | D gene | clone size | CDR3 protein | CDR3 DNA
TRBJ1-1 | TRBV12-3/TRBV12-4 | - | - | CASSDRDVEAFF | TGTGCCAGCAGTGACCGGGATGTTGAAGCTTTCTTT
TRBJ2-5 | TRBV6-5 | - | - | CASSYPGEGKETQYF | TGTGCCAGCAGTTACCCGGGTGAAGGGAAAGAGACCCAGTACTTC
TRBJ1-1 | TRBV9 | TRBD1 | once | CASSPSPDRVTEAFF | TGTGCCAGCAGCCCCTCCCCGGACAGGGTAACTGAAGCTTTCTTT
TRBJ2-6 | TRBV28 | - | - | CASSFFGGGANVLTF | TGTGCCAGCAGTTTCTTTGGAGGTGGGGCCAACGTCCTGACTTTC
TRBJ2-1 | TRBV20-1 | - | - | CSASTPNGNEQFF | TGCAGTGCTAGTACACCAAACGGGAATGAGCAGTTCTTC
TRBJ2-5 | TRBV7-9 | - | - | CASVPVGETQYF | TGTGCCAGCGTTCCGGTAGGCGAGACCCAGTACTTC
TRBJ2-3 | TRBV7-8 | TRBD2 | - | CASNRLAGATDTQYF | TGTGCCAGCAACAGACTAGCGGGGGCCACAGATACGCAGTATTTT
TRBJ2-7 | TRBV28 | - | - | CASREQSSYEQYF | TGTGCCAGCAGGGAACAGAGCTCCTACGAGCAGTACTTC
TRBJ2-5 | TRBV18 | - | - | CASSSIRGGGRETQYF | TGTGCCAGCTCTTCCATCAGGGGAGGGGGCCGAGAGACCCAGTACTTC
TRBJ1-2 | TRBV19 | - | - | CASSRWAITPMDGYTF | TGTGCCAGTAGTAGATGGGCCATCACCCCAATGGATGGCTACACCTTC